The 8 T cell receptor beta chains given below trace back to one sample, sequenced in a study of CD8 T cells in ankylosing spondylitis. MiXCR, applied by TCRdb to the 5' RACE reads, yields one record per CDR3 protein. The data contain 150,000 to 200,000 distinct CDR3 sequences, about a sixth of them singletons. Source material: blood, either unsorted or a sorted T cell fraction (not recorded which). The receptors here all came from a male donor with ankylosing spondylitis or in good health (not recorded which).

This clonotype was picked up many times. The V and J genes are TRBV28 and TRBJ2-3; no firm D call. The CDR3 runs 14 residues. The germline gives CDR1 MDHEN, CDR2 SYDVKM. V dropped 1 base and J dropped 0 bases, with 5 bases sitting between them. CDR3 in DNA: TGTGCCAGCAGTTTATTACTTAGCACAGATACGCAGTATTTT. This codes for CASSLLLSTDTQYF.

This clonotype was counted only a few times. V and J are TRBV18 and TRBJ2-3; 9 bases align to TRBD1. The CDR3 is made up of 15 amino acids. Losses at the gene ends were 5 bases for V and 1 base for J; bases not matched to a gene: 4. Germline V CDR1 and CDR2: KGHSH, LQKENI. CDR3 in amino acids: CASSWTGDGTDTQYF. The CDR3 nucleotides are TGTGCCAGCTCATGGACAGGGGATGGCACAGATACGCAGTATTTT.

This clonotype was detected only a few times. The V call is TRBV4-1, the J call TRBJ1-1; D not resolved. V was clipped by 2 bases and J by 10 bases, with 17 bases between them. CDR1 MGHRA and CDR2 YSYEKL come from the germline V gene. The CDR3 is 14 amino acids. CDR3 region: CASSQSPYMDRAFF. The CDR3 DNA follows: TGCGCCAGCAGCCAATCACCGTACATGGACCGAGCTTTCTTT.

This clonotype was seen at least ten times. This chain connects TRBV24-1 to TRBJ2-1, with TRBD2 identical over 9 bases. Germline loops: CDR1 KGHDR, CDR2 SFDVKD. This CDR3 has 17 amino acids. Unmatched junction bases numbered 11, after V lost 3 bases and J lost 6 bases. CDR3 protein: CATSDVQAGGFRNEQFF. The CDR3 bases are TGTGCCACCAGTGATGTCCAGGCGGGAGGGTTCCGCAATGAGCAGTTCTTC.

This clonotype turned up a few times. J is TRBJ2-7 and V is TRBV20-1; TRBD1 is a possible D gene (5 bases). V shed 3 bases and J shed 3 bases, with 15 bases lying between them. Germline V gives CDR1 DFQATT, CDR2 SNEGSKA (reference sequence). This CDR3 has 14 residues. The CDR3 DNA is TGCAGTGCTAGTTCCCAGGGCAAACTCTACGAGCAGTACTTC. Protein product: CSASSQGKLYEQYF.

In its sample, this clonotype was seen many times. V usage is TRBV5-1 and J usage is TRBJ2-7, with TRBD2 matching 12 bases. Per the germline V gene, CDR1 is SGHRS and CDR2 is YFSETQ. CDR3 length: 16 residues. After removal of 2 bases from V and 3 bases from J, the junction contained 6 bases not matched to a gene. CDR3 loop: CASSLQTSGSIYEQYF. The CDR3 nucleotides are TGCGCCAGCAGCTTACAGACTAGCGGGAGTATCTACGAGCAGTACTTC.

This clonotype was counted many times. The V and J genes are TRBV18 and TRBJ2-2; 11 nucleotides match TRBD2. The V and J ends lost 1 base and 5 bases, in that order; junction bases with no gene match: 6. Germline CDR1 KGHSH, CDR2 LQKENI. The CDR3 runs to 17 residues. CDR3 region: CASSPLSTSGATGELFF. As DNA, the CDR3 is TGTGCCAGCTCACCACTTTCGACTAGCGGGGCGACCGGGGAGCTGTTTTTT.

The sample holds many counts of this clonotype. The chain is built from TRBV30 and TRBJ1-6, with TRBD1 identical over 8 bases. CDR1 and CDR2 (germline): GTSNPN, SVGIG (reference sequence). This CDR3 spans 14 amino acids. Losses at the gene ends were 5 bases for V and 7 bases for J; bases not matched to a gene: 7. CDR3 region: CAWGRTGMNSPLHF. The DNA of the CDR3 is TGTGCCTGGGGGCGGACAGGGATGAATTCACCCCTCCACTTT.